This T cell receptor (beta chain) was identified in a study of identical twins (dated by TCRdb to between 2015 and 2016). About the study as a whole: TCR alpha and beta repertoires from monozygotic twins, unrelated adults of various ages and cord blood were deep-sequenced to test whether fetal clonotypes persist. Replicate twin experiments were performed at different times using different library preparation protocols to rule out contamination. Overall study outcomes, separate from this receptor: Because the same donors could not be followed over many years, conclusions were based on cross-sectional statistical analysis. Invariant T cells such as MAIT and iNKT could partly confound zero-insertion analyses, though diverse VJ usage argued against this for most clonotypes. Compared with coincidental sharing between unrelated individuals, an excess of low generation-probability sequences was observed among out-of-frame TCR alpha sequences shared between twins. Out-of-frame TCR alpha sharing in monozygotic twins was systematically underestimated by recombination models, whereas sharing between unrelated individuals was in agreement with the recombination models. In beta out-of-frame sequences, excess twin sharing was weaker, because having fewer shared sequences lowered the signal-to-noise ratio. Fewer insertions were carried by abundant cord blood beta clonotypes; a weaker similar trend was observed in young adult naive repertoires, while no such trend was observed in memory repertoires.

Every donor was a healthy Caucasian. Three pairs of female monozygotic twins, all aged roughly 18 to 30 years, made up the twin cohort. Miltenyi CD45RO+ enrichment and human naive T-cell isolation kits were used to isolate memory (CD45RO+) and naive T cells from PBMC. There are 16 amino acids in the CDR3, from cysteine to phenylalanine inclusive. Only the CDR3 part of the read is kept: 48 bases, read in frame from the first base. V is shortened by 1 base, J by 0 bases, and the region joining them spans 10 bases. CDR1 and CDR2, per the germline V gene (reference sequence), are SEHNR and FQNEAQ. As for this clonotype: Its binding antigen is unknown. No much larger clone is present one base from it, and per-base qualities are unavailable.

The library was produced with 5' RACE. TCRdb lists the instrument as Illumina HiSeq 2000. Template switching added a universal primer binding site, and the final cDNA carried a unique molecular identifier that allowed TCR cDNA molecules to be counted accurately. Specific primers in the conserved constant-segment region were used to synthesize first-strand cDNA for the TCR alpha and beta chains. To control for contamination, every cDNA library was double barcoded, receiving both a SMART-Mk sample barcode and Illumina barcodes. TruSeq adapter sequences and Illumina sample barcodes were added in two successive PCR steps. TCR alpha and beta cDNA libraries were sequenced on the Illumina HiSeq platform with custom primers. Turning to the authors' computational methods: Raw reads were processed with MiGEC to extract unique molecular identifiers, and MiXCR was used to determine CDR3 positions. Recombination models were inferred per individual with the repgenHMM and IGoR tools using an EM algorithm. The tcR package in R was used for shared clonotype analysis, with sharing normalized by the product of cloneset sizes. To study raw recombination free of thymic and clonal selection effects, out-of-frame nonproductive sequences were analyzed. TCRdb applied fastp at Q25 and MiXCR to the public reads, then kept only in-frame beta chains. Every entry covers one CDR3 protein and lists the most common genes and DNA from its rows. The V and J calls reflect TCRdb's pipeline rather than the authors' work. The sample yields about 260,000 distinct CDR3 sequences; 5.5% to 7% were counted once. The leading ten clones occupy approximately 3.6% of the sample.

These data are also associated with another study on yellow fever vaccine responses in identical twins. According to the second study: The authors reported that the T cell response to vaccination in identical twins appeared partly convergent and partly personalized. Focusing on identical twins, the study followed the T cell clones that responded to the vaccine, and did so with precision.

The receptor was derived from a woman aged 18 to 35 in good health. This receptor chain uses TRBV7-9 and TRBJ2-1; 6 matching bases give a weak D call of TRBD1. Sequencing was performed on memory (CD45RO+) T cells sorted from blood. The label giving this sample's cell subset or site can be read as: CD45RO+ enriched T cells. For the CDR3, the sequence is CASSLGTGISYNEQFF. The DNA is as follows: TGTGCCAGCAGCTTAGGAACAGGGATCTCCTACAATGAGCAGTTCTTC.